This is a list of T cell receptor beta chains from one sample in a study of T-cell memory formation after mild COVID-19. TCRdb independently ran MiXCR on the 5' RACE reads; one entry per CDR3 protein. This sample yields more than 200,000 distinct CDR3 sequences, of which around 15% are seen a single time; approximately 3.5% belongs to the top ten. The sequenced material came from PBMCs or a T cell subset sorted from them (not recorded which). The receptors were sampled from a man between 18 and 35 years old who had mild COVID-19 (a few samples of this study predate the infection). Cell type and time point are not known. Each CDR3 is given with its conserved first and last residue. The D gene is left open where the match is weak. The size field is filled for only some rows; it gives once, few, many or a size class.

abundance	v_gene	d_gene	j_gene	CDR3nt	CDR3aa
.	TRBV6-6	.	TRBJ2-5	TGTGCCAGCAGTTATTCGGGCAACAAAGAGACCCAGTACTTC	CASSYSGNKETQYF
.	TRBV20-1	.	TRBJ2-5	TGCAGTGCCTTACAGGGTTCTGCGACCCAGTACTTC	CSALQGSATQYF
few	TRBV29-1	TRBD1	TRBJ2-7	TGCAGCGTTGGAGGACAGGGTATCTACGAGCAGTACTTC	CSVGGQGIYEQYF
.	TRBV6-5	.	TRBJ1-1	TGTGCCAGCAGCCAAGGGATGGGAAATACTGAAGCTTTCTTT	CASSQGMGNTEAFF
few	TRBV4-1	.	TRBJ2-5	TGCGCCAGCAGCCAAGCTTGGTCAGAGACCCAGTACTTC	CASSQAWSETQYF
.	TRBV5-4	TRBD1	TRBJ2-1	TGTGCCAGCAGCTCGGGACAGGGAACCTACAATGAGCAGTTCTTC	CASSSGQGTYNEQFF
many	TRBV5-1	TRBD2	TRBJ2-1	TGCGCCAGCAGCACCGGGACTAGCGGGAAGAGCTCCTACAATGAGCAGTTCTTC	CASSTGTSGKSSYNEQFF
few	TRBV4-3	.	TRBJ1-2	TGCGCCAGCAGTAGGGACCCGACGGATGGCTACACCTTC	CASSRDPTDGYTF
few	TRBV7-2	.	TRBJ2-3	TGTGCCAGCAGCCGTACCCCCGGTGGAGGGGATACGCAGTATTTT	CASSRTPGGGDTQYF
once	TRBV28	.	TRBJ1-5	TGTGCCAGCAGTTTGATCCAGGGAGGGGATCAGCCCCAGCATTTT	CASSLIQGGDQPQHF
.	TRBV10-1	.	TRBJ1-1	TGCGCCAGCAGTGAGTCCCAGGGACATCAGGGGACTGAAGCTTTCTTT	CASSESQGHQGTEAFF
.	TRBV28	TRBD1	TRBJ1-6	TGTGCCACCCGGGGACAGAGGCATTCACCCCTCCACTTT	CATRGQRHSPLHF
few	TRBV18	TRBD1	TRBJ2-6	TGTGCCAGCTCCCCAGAAACAGGGGCTGCTGGGGCCAACGTCCTGACTTTC	CASSPETGAAGANVLTF
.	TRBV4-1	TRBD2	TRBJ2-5	TGCGCCAGCAGCCGGGACTACTCGGAGACCCAGTACTTC	CASSRDYSETQYF
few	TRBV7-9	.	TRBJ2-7	TGTGCCAGCAGCACCTTTGGGGAGCAGTACTTC	CASSTFGEQYF
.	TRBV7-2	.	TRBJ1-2	TGTGCCAGCAGCTCACAGCCTCTCCTCTATGGCTACACCTTC	CASSSQPLLYGYTF
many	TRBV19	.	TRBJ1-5	TGTGCCAGTAGTATTGTTGAGCGCCAGCCCCAGCATTTT	CASSIVERQPQHF
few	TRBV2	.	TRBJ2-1	TGTGCCAGCAGTGAAGGCCTTCTCCTGAAAGTTGAGTTCTTC	CASSEGLLLKVEFF
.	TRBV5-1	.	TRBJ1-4	TGCGCCAGCAGCTTGCCCGAGTCGAGGGATGAAAAACTGTTTTTT	CASSLPESRDEKLFF
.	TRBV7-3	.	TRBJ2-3	TGTGCCAGCAGCTCAGCCGCGGGGACCTTCCCAGATACGCAGTATTTT	CASSSAAGTFPDTQYF